The 14 T cell receptor beta chains presented below share a single source sample, sequenced in a study of T cell responses to AZD1222 COVID-19 vaccine. Assay used: immunoSEQ multiplex PCR; TCRdb lists only in-frame clones, some missing. The repertoire includes over 95,000 clones, around nine tenths of them detected once, and around 12% sits in the top ten. Specimen: peripheral blood, collected on day 0 of AZD1222 vaccination. The receptor source for this set is an adult in good health.

This chain joins TRBV19 and TRBJ2-5; 8 bases match TRBD2. CDR1 is LNHDA and CDR2 is SQIVND in the germline V gene (reference sequence). The J segment lost 4 bases and the V segment lost 9 bases, leaving 7 bases of the junction unmatched. The CDR3 is 13 residues long. The CDR3 DNA is TGTGCCAGCGGAGCGGGAGACGGAGAGACCCAGTACTTC. Translation gives CASGAGDGETQYF.

This clone has a count of ten or more. CDR3 protein: CATSPRARTSGSSQNEQFF. The CDR3 DNA follows: TGTGCCACCAGTCCCCGGGCGAGGACTAGCGGGTCTTCGCAAAATGAGCAGTTCTTC. V usage is TRBV24-1 and J usage is TRBJ2-1, with 11 positions matching TRBD2. The CDR3 extends over 19 amino acids. Germline CDR1 and CDR2: KGHDR and SFDVKD. V dropped 6 bases and J dropped 7; count of bases not matched to a gene: 19.

This chain uses TRBV19 with TRBJ1-5; the D is unclear. Between the trimmed V and J ends, which lost 2 bases and 3 bases, there was a span of 8 bases. Germline V lookup: CDR1 LNHDA, CDR2 SQIVND (reference sequence). This CDR3 comprises 14 residues. The DNA for the CDR3 is TGTGCCAGTAGTATATCCAGCATCAATCAGCCCCAGCATTTT. This codes for CASSISSINQPQHF.

The V call is TRBV29-1, the J call TRBJ1-2, with 7 bases matching TRBD1. V was clipped by 6 bases and J by 2 bases; unmatched bases: 3. Germline assignment: CDR1 SQVTM and CDR2 ANQGSEA. This CDR3 has 12 amino acids. This chain's CDR3 is CSVLTGNYGYTF. The CDR3 DNA reads as TGCAGCGTCTTGACAGGGAACTATGGCTACACCTTC.

This sequence joins TRBV6-6 and TRBJ2-5; D perhaps matches TRBD2 (5 bases). From germline, CDR1 is MNHNY and CDR2 SVGAGI (reference sequence). V was trimmed by 7 bases and J by 2 bases, leaving 8 bases between them. CDR3 size: 12 residues. CDR3 residues: CASMTGQETQYF. The CDR3 DNA is TGTGCCAGCATGACGGGGCAAGAGACCCAGTACTTC.

CDR3 sequence reads: CASSPGTSGTDTQYF. The DNA of the CDR3 is TGTGCCAGCAGCCCGGGGACTAGCGGAACAGATACGCAGTATTTT. The rearrangement links TRBV7-9 to TRBJ2-3; 11 nucleotides line up with TRBD2. There are 15 residues in the CDR3. V dropped 5 bases and J dropped 3; count of bases not matched to a gene: 4. Germline CDR1 and CDR2: SEHNR and FQNEAQ (reference sequence).

CDR3 DNA: TGTGCCAGCAAACAAGGGGGAGGGGTGGTCAATCAGCCCCAGCATTTT. It translates to CASKQGGGVVNQPQHF. The J gene is TRBJ1-5, the V gene TRBV28; D may be TRBD1 (6 bases). Germline V gives CDR1 MDHEN, CDR2 SYDVKM. The CDR3 contains 16 residues. Between the trimmed V and J ends, which lost 7 bases and 3 bases, there was a span of 19 bases.

The rearrangement links TRBV11-2 to TRBJ2-5, with 8 bases fitting TRBD1. Germline CDR1 and CDR2: SGHAT and FQNNGV. Trimming took 5 bases from V and 2 from J; bases not matched to a gene: 4. The CDR3 loop spans 14 amino acids. The CDR3 sequence is CASSPRTGQETQYF. CDR3 bases: TGTGCCAGCAGCCCCAGGACAGGGCAAGAGACCCAGTACTTC.

This chain joins TRBV20-1 and TRBJ2-1, with D possibly matching TRBD2 (5 bases). The germline V gene has CDR1 DFQATT and CDR2 SNEGSKA (reference sequence). There are 11 residues in the CDR3. V lost 7 bases, J lost 9 bases, and 13 bases lay in between. CDR3 in amino acids: CSGDCEGEQFF. In DNA form, the CDR3 reads TGCAGTGGAGACTGCGAGGGTGAGCAGTTCTTC.

This sequence joins TRBV6-2 or TRBV6-3 and TRBJ1-1; D is ambiguous. The CDR3 is 14 residues long. V gave up 3 bases and J gave up 8 bases, with 16 bases separating them. CDR1 is MNHEY, CDR2 SVGEGT, per germline. Here the CDR3 DNA reads TGTGCCAGCAGTTATTTTTCGGGGTCCCAAGAAGCTTTCTTT. Translation: CASSYFSGSQEAFF.

The chain is built from TRBV6-4 and TRBJ2-3, with 14 bases lining up with TRBD2. Germline V CDR1 and CDR2: MRHNA, SNTAGT. CDR3 length: 15 amino acids. Trimming removed 6 bases from V and 5 bases from J; junction bases left unmatched: 4. The DNA for the CDR3 is TGTGCCAGCAGGACTAGCGGGAGGGCGGGAGATACGCAGTATTTT. This gives the protein CASRTSGRAGDTQYF.

The chain joins TRBV18 to TRBJ1-1; a weak D match, TRBD1 (6 bases). Deletions cut 0 bases from V and 3 bases from J, with 23 bases between. The CDR3 length is 19 residues. Germline CDR1 reads KGHSH; CDR2 reads LQKENI. In DNA form, the CDR3 reads TGTGCCAGCTCACCACCGGGGAACAGGGCCCAAGGTGGGGACACTGAAGCTTTCTTT. This encodes CASSPPGNRAQGGDTEAFF.

The gene calls are TRBV3-1 (or the pseudogene TRBV3-2) and TRBJ2-1, with D tentatively TRBD2 (5 bases). Germline-derived CDR1 and CDR2 are LGHDT and YNNKEL (reference sequence). Trimming stripped 4 bases from V and 3 bases from J, with 19 bases between. The CDR3 contains 17 residues. The CDR3, as DNA: TGTGCCAGCAGCCGCCTGCTGGGGAGCACAAACTACAATGAGCAGTTCTTC. Translated: CASSRLLGSTNYNEQFF.

J is TRBJ2-1 and V is TRBV28; D is possibly TRBD2 (6 bases). Germline V gene sequence: CDR1 MDHEN, CDR2 SYDVKM. Trimming removed 7 bases from V and 7 bases from J, with 14 bases in between. This CDR3 spans 13 amino acids. The CDR3 nucleotides read TGTGCCAGCATCGATACTAGCCGGAATGAGCAGTTCTTC. Its protein is CASIDTSRNEQFF.